The 7 T cell receptor beta chains presented below share a single source sample, sequenced in a study of tumor and adjacent non-tumor tissue in lung cancer. TCRbeta libraries were built with three rounds of nested PCR, modified from ARM-PCR. TCRdb reprocessed the multiplex PCR reads via MiXCR and lists one record per CDR3 protein. The top ten hold under 45% of the sample, which has over 100,000 distinct CDR3 sequences, approximately 82% seen once. RNA was extracted from bulk tissue without any cell sorting. Sequenced material: lung tumor tissue. These receptors all come from a woman aged 60 to 75 with non-small cell lung cancer.

The chain combines TRBV4-1 with TRBJ2-3, with D maybe TRBD2 (5 bases). This CDR3 is built from 15 residues. The germline CDR1 and CDR2 sequences are MGHRA and YSYEKL. The V and J ends lost 1 base and 6 bases respectively, with 14 bases between them. In DNA form, the CDR3 reads TGCGCCAGCAGCCAAGCGGGGAAGTGGTTCGATACGCAGTATTTT. Protein sequence: CASSQAGKWFDTQYF.

This clonotype occurred a few times. The CDR3 nucleotides are TGTGCCAGCAGCTCAAGGGACACTCAGGGTTCACCCCTCCACTTT. Translation: CASSSRDTQGSPLHF. The chain combines TRBV5-6 with TRBJ1-6; D may be TRBD1 (6 bases). The CDR3 is 15 residues long. From germline, CDR1 is SGHDT and CDR2 YYEEEE. Trimming left V 3 bases short and J 9 bases short, with 16 bases between.

This clonotype was counted between two and nine times. Being one base from a much bigger clone, this may be a read error. No conserved phenylalanine or tryptophan is present at the end of the CDR3, so a read error is the likely explanation. V usage is TRBV29-1 and J usage is TRBJ2-1; TRBD1 matches at 7 bases. The length of the CDR3 is 14 residues. V lost 3 bases to trimming and J lost 5 bases; unmatched junction nucleotides: 7. Per the germline V gene, CDR1 is SQVTM and CDR2 is ANQGSEA. The CDR3 DNA reads as TGCAGCGTTGATCCCAGGGGGAAGGACAATGAGCAGTTCTTA. Translated, it gives CSVDPRGKDNEQFL.

This clonotype was detected only a few times. The CDR3 reads CASTGTGDTGELFF. CDR3 bases: TGCGCCAGCACCGGGACAGGGGACACCGGGGAGCTGTTTTTT. V usage is TRBV5-1 and J usage is TRBJ2-2, with 10 positions matching TRBD1. The J segment lost 3 bases and the V segment lost 6 bases, leaving 2 bases of the junction unmatched. The CDR3 contains 14 residues. The germline V gene encodes CDR1 SGHRS and CDR2 YFSETQ.

This clonotype has ten or more counts. The junction shows a germline mismatch at one end, possibly a read error. V usage is TRBV11-3 and J usage is TRBJ2-7; 7 nucleotides align to TRBD2. Germline-derived CDR1 and CDR2 are SGHNT and YENEEA. The CDR3 is 13 residues long. The CDR3 DNA follows: TGTGCCAGCAGCCCGCGACTAGCTCTCGAGCGGTACTTC. This translates into CASSPRLALERYF.

On this clonotype itself: Given a much more abundant clone one base away, this may be a read error. This chain links TRBV12-3 or TRBV12-4 with TRBJ2-1, with 8 bases matching TRBD2. The CDR3 covers 14 residues. The DNA for the CDR3 is TGTGTCAGCAGCCGGACTAGCTTCTTCAATGAGCAGTTCTTC. It encodes CVSSRTSFFNEQFF.

This clonotype was observed a handful of times. A read error may be the cause here, since a much bigger clone is one base away. The J gene is TRBJ2-2, the V gene TRBV20-1, with 10 bases matching TRBD2. The CDR3 loop spans 15 amino acids. In germline, CDR1 is DFQATT, CDR2 SNEGSKA (reference sequence). The CDR3 nucleotides read TGCAGTGCTAGGATCGGGACTAGCGTCACCTGGGAGCTGTTTTTT. Amino acids: CSARIGTSVTWELFF.